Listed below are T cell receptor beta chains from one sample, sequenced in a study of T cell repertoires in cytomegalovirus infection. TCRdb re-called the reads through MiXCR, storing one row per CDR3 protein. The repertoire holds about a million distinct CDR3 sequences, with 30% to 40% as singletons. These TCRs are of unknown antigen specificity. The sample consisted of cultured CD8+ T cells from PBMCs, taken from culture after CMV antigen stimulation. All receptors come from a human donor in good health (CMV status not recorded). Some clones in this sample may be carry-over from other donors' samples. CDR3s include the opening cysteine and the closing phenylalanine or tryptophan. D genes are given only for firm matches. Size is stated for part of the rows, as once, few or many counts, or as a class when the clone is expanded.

CDR3 DNA: TGTGCCAGCTCACCGGAACAGGGGGCGTTTACCGGGGAGCTGTTTTTT; CDR3 protein: CASSPEQGAFTGELFF; V gene: TRBV18; D gene: TRBD1; J gene: TRBJ2-2; clone size: NA
CDR3 DNA: TGTGCCAGCACCCCGACAGGGGGCTTCGAGACCCAGTACTTC; CDR3 protein: CASTPTGGFETQYF; V gene: TRBV12-3/TRBV12-4; D gene: TRBD1; J gene: TRBJ2-5; clone size: NA
CDR3 DNA: TGTGCCAGCAGTTACTCCGTGGGTGGCTACACCTTC; CDR3 protein: CASSYSVGGYTF; V gene: TRBV6-2/TRBV6-3; D gene: NA; J gene: TRBJ1-2; clone size: NA
CDR3 DNA: TGTGCTAGTGGTTTGGTTCTAGCGGGGGGGCCCACCGGGGAGCTGTTTTTT; CDR3 protein: CASGLVLAGGPTGELFF; V gene: TRBV12-5; D gene: TRBD2; J gene: TRBJ2-2; clone size: many
CDR3 DNA: TGCGCCAGCAGCCAAACTAGCGGGATCACCGGGGAGCTGTTTTTT; CDR3 protein: CASSQTSGITGELFF; V gene: TRBV4-1; D gene: TRBD2; J gene: TRBJ2-2; clone size: NA
CDR3 DNA: TGCAGCGCCGAGGGTCTAGAGGACGAAAAACTGTTTTTT; CDR3 protein: CSAEGLEDEKLFF; V gene: TRBV29-1; D gene: NA; J gene: TRBJ1-4; clone size: NA
CDR3 DNA: TGTGCCAGCAGTTTATCGGGGGGGCTCGGCTATGGCTACACCTTC; CDR3 protein: CASSLSGGLGYGYTF; V gene: TRBV27; D gene: NA; J gene: TRBJ1-2; clone size: few
CDR3 DNA: TGTGCCAGCAGCCAGGAGACAGGGAACTATGGCTACACCTTC; CDR3 protein: CASSQETGNYGYTF; V gene: TRBV6-1; D gene: TRBD1; J gene: TRBJ1-2; clone size: many
CDR3 DNA: TGCGCCAGCAGCTTAGGTCGTGATCAGATCTTC; CDR3 protein: CASSLGRDQIF; V gene: TRBV5-1; D gene: NA; J gene: TRBJ2-1; clone size: few
CDR3 DNA: TGCGCCAGCAGCCAAGCCGAGGACAGGTCCTATAATTCACCCCTCCACTTT; CDR3 protein: CASSQAEDRSYNSPLHF; V gene: TRBV4-1; D gene: TRBD1; J gene: TRBJ1-6; clone size: NA
CDR3 DNA: TGTGCCACCAGTGATTTTCTTGACACTAGCACAGATACGCAGTATTTT; CDR3 protein: CATSDFLDTSTDTQYF; V gene: TRBV24-1; D gene: NA; J gene: TRBJ2-3; clone size: NA
CDR3 DNA: TGTGCCAGCAGTGAAGCGGTAATCCCCACAGATACGCAGTATTTT; CDR3 protein: CASSEAVIPTDTQYF; V gene: TRBV6-1; D gene: NA; J gene: TRBJ2-3; clone size: few
CDR3 DNA: TGTGCCAGCAGCTTAACTAGAGGGAGAGACTATGGCTACACCTTC; CDR3 protein: CASSLTRGRDYGYTF; V gene: TRBV7-2; D gene: NA; J gene: TRBJ1-2; clone size: few
CDR3 DNA: TGTGCCACCAGCAGAGATTCTCGTAGAGATGACCAGTACTTC; CDR3 protein: CATSRDSRRDDQYF; V gene: TRBV15; D gene: NA; J gene: TRBJ2-5; clone size: NA
CDR3 DNA: TGCAGCGTTGAAGATCGGGCTAGGGCCGGGGAGCTGTTTTTT; CDR3 protein: CSVEDRARAGELFF; V gene: TRBV29-1; D gene: NA; J gene: TRBJ2-2; clone size: NA
CDR3 DNA: TGTGCCAGCACAGGGTTAAACCAAGAGACCCAGTACTTC; CDR3 protein: CASTGLNQETQYF; V gene: TRBV27; D gene: NA; J gene: TRBJ2-5; clone size: few
CDR3 DNA: TGTGCCAGCAGCACTAGCGGGGGGGATACGCAGTATTTT; CDR3 protein: CASSTSGGDTQYF; V gene: TRBV7-8; D gene: TRBD2; J gene: TRBJ2-3; clone size: many
CDR3 DNA: TGTGCCAGCAGCCCTTACCGGACTAGCGGGGGGAATAATGAGCAGTTCTTC; CDR3 protein: CASSPYRTSGGNNEQFF; V gene: TRBV9; D gene: TRBD2; J gene: TRBJ2-1; clone size: few
CDR3 DNA: TGTGCCAGCAGTTTCTCCGGAAAAGGGGCTGAAGGCTACACCTTC; CDR3 protein: CASSFSGKGAEGYTF; V gene: TRBV12-3/TRBV12-4; D gene: NA; J gene: TRBJ1-2; clone size: few
CDR3 DNA: TGTGCCAGCAGCCCCCGGGGGGGGGGGGCCACAGATACGCAGTATTTT; CDR3 protein: CASSPRGGGATDTQYF; V gene: TRBV7-2; D gene: TRBD2; J gene: TRBJ2-3; clone size: NA